These 20 T cell receptor beta chains share one sample of origin, sequenced in a study of Graves' ophthalmopathy and Graves' hyperthyroidism (dated by TCRdb to 2017 to 2018). The sequencing machine was an Illumina HiSeq 2000. TCR beta CDR3 regions were amplified from RNA transcripts for repertoire sequencing. A first-round RT-PCR used HTBI primers with the Qiagen OneStep RT-PCR kit, followed by a second-round multiplex PCR, size selection and purification. TCRdb reprocessed the public reads (quality trimming at Q25 with fastp, clone calling with MiXCR) and kept in-frame beta chains. Every distinct CDR3 protein forms one entry, paired with its most common genes and DNA. The sample table lists about 590,000 distinct CDR3 sequences, just under 40% of them with a count of one. The ten largest clones take up about 4.2% of the sample. The specimen was peripheral blood or thyroid tissue (not recorded which). Receptor source: an adult man with Graves' hyperthyroidism.

This clonotype was seen repeatedly, ten times or more. J is TRBJ2-5 and V is TRBV5-6, with D tentatively TRBD2 (6 bases). The germline CDR1 and CDR2 sequences are SGHDT and YYEEEE. The V end lost 0 bases, the J end lost 5 bases, and 14 bases lay between the germline ends. The CDR3 loop spans 15 amino acids. CDR3 loop: CASSLGGGVAETQYF. Here the CDR3 DNA reads TGTGCCAGCAGCTTGGGAGGCGGGGTGGCGGAGACCCAGTACTTC.

This clonotype was seen repeatedly, ten times or more. The rearrangement joins TRBV7-9 to TRBJ2-7, with 11 positions matching TRBD1. J was trimmed by 7 bases and V by 5 bases; bases with no gene match: 10. Looked up from germline, CDR1 is SEHNR and CDR2 is FQNEAQ (reference sequence). This CDR3 is 15 amino acids long. The chain's CDR3 is CASSPTGTGGPEQYF. Here the CDR3 DNA reads TGTGCCAGCAGCCCTACCGGGACAGGGGGGCCTGAGCAGTACTTC.

This chain links TRBV19 with TRBJ1-5; D unclear. Germline lookup yields CDR1 LNHDA and CDR2 SQIVND (reference sequence). V gave up 0 bases and J gave up 0 bases, with 9 bases separating them. The CDR3 consists of 16 residues. As DNA, the CDR3 is TGTGCCAGTAGTATAGACAGATCGTATAGCAATCAGCCCCAGCATTTT. Its protein product is CASSIDRSYSNQPQHF.

The V gene is TRBV2, the J gene TRBJ2-7, with D perhaps TRBD1 or TRBD2 (7 bases each). There are 19 residues in the CDR3. Trimming left V 3 bases short and J 0 bases short, with 24 bases between. The germline CDR1 and CDR2 sequences are SNHLY and FYNNEI. The CDR3 bases are TGTGCCAGCAGTGAGAATTGGGACAGAGAGCGGGGAACCTCCTACGAGCAGTACTTC. Protein: CASSENWDRERGTSYEQYF.

For this clonotype: This sequence may be a read error, since a much larger clone differs from it by one base. The chain joins TRBV20-1 to TRBJ1-2; no firm D call. V gave up 6 bases and J gave up 2 bases, with 7 bases separating them. CDR1 is DFQATT and CDR2 is SNEGSKA in the germline V gene (reference sequence). CDR3 length: 11 amino acids. The CDR3 nucleotides are TGCAGTGCCGCGGAGAACTATGGCTACACCTTC. This codes for CSAAENYGYTF.

The J gene is TRBJ1-2, the V gene TRBV29-1; D is unclear. Between the trimmed V and J ends, which lost 7 bases and 0 bases, there was a span of 9 bases. There are 12 residues in the CDR3. Germline lookup yields CDR1 SQVTM and CDR2 ANQGSEA. CDR3: CSGETTNYGYTF. CDR3 nucleotide sequence: TGCAGCGGGGAGACAACTAACTATGGCTACACCTTC.

This clonotype was observed many times. The CDR3 DNA reads TGTGCCATCAGAGACTACTATGGCTACACCTTC. This translates into CAIRDYYGYTF. The gene calls are TRBV10-3 and TRBJ1-2; no firm D call. Germline V gene lookup returns CDR1 ENHRY and CDR2 SYGVKD. The CDR3 sequence is 11 residues long. V was pared by 6 bases and J by 3 bases, with 5 bases between.

On this clonotype itself: The missing conserved phenylalanine or tryptophan at the end of this CDR3 makes a read error likely. It is unclear where the CDR3 begins or ends on the DNA, so no DNA is shown, and the CDR3 is as TCRdb lists it. The chain combines TRBV20-1 with TRBJ2-5; the D call of TRBD1 is as the table states it, not checked on the DNA. Inclusive of both ends, the CDR3 amounts to 8 amino acids. Per germline, CDR1 DFQATT and CDR2 SNEGSKA (reference sequence). This CDR3 is CSAPWTDR.

V usage is TRBV7-9 and J usage is TRBJ2-5; tentatively, D is TRBD1 (5 bases). CDR1 SEHNR and CDR2 FQNEAQ come from the germline V gene (reference sequence). This CDR3 spans 13 amino acids. CDR3 coding DNA: TGTGCTAGAGACGGACATATCCAAGAGACCCAGTACTTC. It is translated as CARDGHIQETQYF.

This clonotype was counted many times. The genes are TRBV12-3 or TRBV12-4 and TRBJ1-1, with D possibly TRBD1 on 5 matching bases. The CDR3 contains 13 residues. V gave up 6 bases and J gave up 6 bases, with 14 bases separating them. The CDR3 coding sequence is TGTGCCAGCAGCGCCTCCAGGGTCGCTGAAGCTTTCTTT. Its translation: CASSASRVAEAFF.

The chain couples TRBV7-9 to TRBJ2-7; 12 positions agree with TRBD1. With V trimmed by 3 bases and J by 9 bases, 6 bases remained unmatched. Germline CDR1 SEHNR, CDR2 FQNEAQ (reference sequence). There are 14 residues in the CDR3. CDR3 region: CASSFRDRGLLQYF. For the CDR3, the DNA is TGTGCCAGCAGCTTCCGGGACAGGGGGCTTTTGCAGTACTTC.

This clonotype was counted ten times or more. This rearrangement joins TRBV2 to TRBJ1-1, with D tentatively TRBD1 (5 bases). V lost 6 bases, J lost 7 bases, and 9 bases lay in between. CDR1 and CDR2 (germline): SNHLY, FYNNEI. The CDR3 extends over 11 amino acids. Here the CDR3 DNA reads TGTGCCAGCAGCGGGGACTATGAAGCTTTCTTT. Amino acids: CASSGDYEAFF.

A note on this clonotype: Mismatch with germline at one junction end may stem from a read error. The chain couples TRBV3-1 to TRBJ2-5; D is possibly TRBD1 (7 bases). CDR1 and CDR2 from the germline V gene are LGHDT and YNNKEL (reference sequence). This CDR3 has 12 residues. The CDR3 DNA sequence: TGTGCCAGCGGCCAGGGGGGAGAGACCCAGTACTTC. This translates into CASGQGGETQYF.

This chain links TRBV27 with TRBJ2-7, with a tentative D call TRBD1 (6 bases). This CDR3 is built from 16 residues. Germline CDR1 and CDR2: MNHEY and SMNVEV (reference sequence). V lost 6 bases, J lost 6 bases, and 24 bases lay in between. The CDR3 spells CASSPRQAGSYREQYF. The CDR3 nucleotides are TGTGCCAGCAGCCCTCGACAGGCTGGCTCTTATCGCGAGCAGTACTTC.

This clonotype occurred many times. J is TRBJ2-2 and V is TRBV20-1, with 8 bases fitting TRBD1. V lost 3 bases to trimming and J lost 4 bases; unmatched junction nucleotides: 4. The CDR3 covers 14 residues. The germline V gene has CDR1 DFQATT and CDR2 SNEGSKA (reference sequence). The CDR3 reads CSASSRGLTGELFF. The CDR3 nucleotides are TGCAGTGCTAGTTCCAGGGGGCTCACCGGGGAGCTGTTTTTT.

The chain combines TRBV7-2 with TRBJ2-5, with 9 positions matching TRBD1. V shed 5 bases and J 5 bases; nucleotides not matched to a gene: 6. CDR3 length equals 14 residues. CDR1 is SGHTA and CDR2 is FQGNSA in the germline V gene. The CDR3 DNA sequence: TGTGCCAGCAGCCACCGACAGGGGGTGGAGACCCAGTACTTC. This gives the protein CASSHRQGVETQYF.

This clonotype appeared a few times. The chain recombines TRBV18 with TRBJ2-7, with 14 bases that match TRBD2. This CDR3 has 15 residues. Germline CDR1 is KGHSH and CDR2 is LQKENI. Germline trimming cut 3 bases from V and 12 bases from J; bases unmatched to any gene: 10. CDR3 DNA: TGTGCCAGCTCACCTGGGACTAGCGGGGGCCGAAAGCGGTACTTC. It codes for CASSPGTSGGRKRYF.

CDR3 bases: TGTGCTAGAGTAGGCGCGGGGGGCAATCAGCCCCAGCATTTT. This sequence encodes CARVGAGGNQPQHF. This sequence joins TRBV7-8 and TRBJ1-5, with D possibly TRBD1 on 5 matching bases. Germline V CDR1 and CDR2: SGHVS, FQNEAQ. This CDR3 comprises 14 residues.

This clonotype has a count of ten or more. This chain links TRBV12-3 or TRBV12-4 with TRBJ2-7; D is unclear. The CDR3 spans 12 residues. The V end lost 6 bases, the J end lost 4 bases, and 10 bases lay between the germline ends. The CDR3 protein is CASSFGGYEQYF. In nucleotides, the CDR3 is TGTGCCAGCAGCTTCGGCGGATACGAGCAGTACTTC.

The gene calls are TRBV25-1 and TRBJ2-5; tentatively, D is TRBD1 or TRBD2 (5 bases each). The CDR3 is made up of 17 amino acids. Germline V gene data show CDR1 as MGHDK and CDR2 as SYGVNS. V lost 8 bases to trimming and J lost 5 bases, with 27 bases between them. The CDR3 spells CASSPSSGGHEGETQYF. Here the CDR3 DNA reads TGTGCCAGCTCACCAAGTTCCGGCGGGCACGAGGGGGAGACCCAGTACTTC.